This TCR beta chain was documented in a study of metastatic and nonmetastatic thyroid tumors. As for the study in general: The comparison covered peripheral blood and tumor or nodule tissue in malignant and benign thyroid patients. Study observations and caveats: In both blood and tumor samples, TCR beta diversity was reported significantly higher for malignant than benign nodules.

In its sample, this clone was seen many times. What it binds is not known. Original processing methods: The study took CDR3 differences across clinicopathological groups and made a distant-metastasis classifier for papillary thyroid cancer from them. TCRdb re-clonotyped the PCR reads via MiXCR. TCRdb's processing, not the study's, gives the V and J calls here. The data contain around 23,000 clones, 25% to 30% of them singletons. Thyroid surgery was performed in patients who had received no treatment beforehand. V lost 1 base, J lost 8 bases, and 7 bases stayed unmatched. Germline-derived CDR1 and CDR2 are MGHRA and YSYEKL. The CDR3 runs 15 residues.

The genes are TRBV4-1 and TRBJ2-1; TRBD1 matches at 8 bases. Sequencing input: tumor tissue. This TCR came from a male donor with papillary thyroid cancer or a benign thyroid nodule (not recorded which). Some clones in this sample may be carry-over from other donors' samples. CDR3 amino acids: CASSQVGDRGHEQFF. The CDR3 DNA reads TGCGCCAGCAGCCAAGTGGGAGACAGGGGACATGAGCAGTTCTTC.